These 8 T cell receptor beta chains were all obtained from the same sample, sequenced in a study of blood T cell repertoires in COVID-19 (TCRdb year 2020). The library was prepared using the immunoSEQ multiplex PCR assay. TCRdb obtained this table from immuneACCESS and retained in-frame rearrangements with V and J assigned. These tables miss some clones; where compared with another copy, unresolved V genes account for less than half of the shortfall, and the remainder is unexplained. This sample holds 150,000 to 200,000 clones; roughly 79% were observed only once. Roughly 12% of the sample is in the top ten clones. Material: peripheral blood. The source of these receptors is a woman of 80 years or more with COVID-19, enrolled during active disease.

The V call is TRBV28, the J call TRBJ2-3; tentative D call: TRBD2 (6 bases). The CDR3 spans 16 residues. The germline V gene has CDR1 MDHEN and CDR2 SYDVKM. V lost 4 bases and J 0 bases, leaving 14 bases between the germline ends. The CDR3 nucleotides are TGTGCCAGCAGTTCGGAGGGCGGCCATAGCACAGATACGCAGTATTTT. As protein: CASSSEGGHSTDTQYF.

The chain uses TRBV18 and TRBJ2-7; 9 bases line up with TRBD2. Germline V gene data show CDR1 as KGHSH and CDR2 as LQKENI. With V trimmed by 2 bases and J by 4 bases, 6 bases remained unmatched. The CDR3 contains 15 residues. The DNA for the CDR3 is TGTGCCAGCTCACCAGGTCTAGCGGGAAGGTACGAGCAGTACTTC. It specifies CASSPGLAGRYEQYF.

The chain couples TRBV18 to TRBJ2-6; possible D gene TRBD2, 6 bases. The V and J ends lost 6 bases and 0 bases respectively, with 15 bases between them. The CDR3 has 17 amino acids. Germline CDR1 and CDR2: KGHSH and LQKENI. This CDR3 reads CASSDDRRGSGANVLTF. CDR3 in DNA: TGTGCCAGCTCCGATGATCGGCGGGGCTCTGGGGCCAACGTCCTGACTTTC.

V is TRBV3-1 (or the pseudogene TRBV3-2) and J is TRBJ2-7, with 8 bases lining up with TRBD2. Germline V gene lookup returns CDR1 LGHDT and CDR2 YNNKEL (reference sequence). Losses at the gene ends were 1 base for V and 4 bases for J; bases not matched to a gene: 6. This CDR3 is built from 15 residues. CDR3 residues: CASSQGRGGTYEQYF. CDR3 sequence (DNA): TGTGCCAGCAGCCAAGGACGCGGGGGGACGTACGAGCAGTACTTC.

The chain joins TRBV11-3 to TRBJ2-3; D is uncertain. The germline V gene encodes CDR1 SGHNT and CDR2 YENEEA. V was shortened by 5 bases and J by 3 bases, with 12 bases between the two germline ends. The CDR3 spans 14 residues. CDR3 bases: TGTGCCAGCAGCCTGAGACGGGTAACAGATACGCAGTATTTT. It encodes CASSLRRVTDTQYF.

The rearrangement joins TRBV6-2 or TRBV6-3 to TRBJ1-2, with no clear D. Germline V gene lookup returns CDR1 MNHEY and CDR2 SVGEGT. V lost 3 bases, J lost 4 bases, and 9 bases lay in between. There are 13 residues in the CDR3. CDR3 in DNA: TGTGCCAGCAGTTATGGGCAATCCTATGGCTACACCTTC. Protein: CASSYGQSYGYTF.

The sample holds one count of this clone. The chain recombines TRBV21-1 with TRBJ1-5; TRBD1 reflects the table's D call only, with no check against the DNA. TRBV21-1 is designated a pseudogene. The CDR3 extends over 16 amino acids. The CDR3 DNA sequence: TGTGCCAGCAGCAAACAAACAGGGGATCCCAATCAGCCCCAGCATTTT. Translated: CASSKQTGDPNQPQHF.

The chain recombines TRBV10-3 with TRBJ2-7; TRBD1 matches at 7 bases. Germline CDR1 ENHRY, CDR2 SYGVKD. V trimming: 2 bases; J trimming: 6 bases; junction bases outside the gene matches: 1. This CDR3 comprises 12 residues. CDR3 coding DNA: TGTGCCATCAGTGAGGGGACAGTCGAGCAGTACTTC. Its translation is CAISEGTVEQYF.